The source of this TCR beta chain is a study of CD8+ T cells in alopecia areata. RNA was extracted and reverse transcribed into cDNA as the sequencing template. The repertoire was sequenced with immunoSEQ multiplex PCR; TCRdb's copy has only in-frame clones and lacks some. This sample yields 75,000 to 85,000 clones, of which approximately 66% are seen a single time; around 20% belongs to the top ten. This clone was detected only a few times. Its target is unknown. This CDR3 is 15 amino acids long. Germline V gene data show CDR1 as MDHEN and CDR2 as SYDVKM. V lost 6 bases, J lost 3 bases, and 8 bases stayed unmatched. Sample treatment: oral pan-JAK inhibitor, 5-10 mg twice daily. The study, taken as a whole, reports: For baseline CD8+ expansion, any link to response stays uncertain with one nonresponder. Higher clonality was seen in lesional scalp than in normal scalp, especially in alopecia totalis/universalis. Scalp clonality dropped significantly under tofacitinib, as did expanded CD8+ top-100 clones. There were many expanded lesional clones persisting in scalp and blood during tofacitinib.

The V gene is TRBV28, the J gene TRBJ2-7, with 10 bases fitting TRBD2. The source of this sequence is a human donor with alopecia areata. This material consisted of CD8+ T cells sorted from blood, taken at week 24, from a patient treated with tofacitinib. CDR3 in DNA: TGTGCCAGCAGAGTTCCTAGCGGGAGTTTCTACGAGCAGTACTTC. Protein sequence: CASRVPSGSFYEQYF. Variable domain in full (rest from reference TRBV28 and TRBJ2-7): DVKVTQSSRYLVKRTGEKVFLECVQDMDHENMFWYRQDPGLGLRLIYFSYDVKMKEKGDIPEGYSVSREKKERFSLILESASTNQTSMYLCASRVPSGSFYEQYFGPGTRLTVT.